The present T cell receptor beta chain was sequenced within a study of T cell responses to AZD1222 COVID-19 vaccine. Study observations and caveats: White British people made up most donors, females outnumbered males, and clonal diversity was possibly underestimated.

CDR1 is LNHDA, CDR2 SQIVND, per germline (reference sequence). The CDR3 is 13 residues long. The V gene lost 0 bases and the J gene lost 13 bases, with 10 bases spanning the gap. Produced via immunoSEQ multiplex PCR; TCRdb's table is partial and in-frame only. Among roughly 180,000 clones listed, just under 95% were seen once. Turning to this clone: Its target is unknown.

This TCR came from an adult who received the MenACWY meningococcal vaccine as a control. The source was peripheral blood, collected 28 days after the second dose of the MenACWY control vaccine. The genes are TRBV19 and TRBJ1-6; D remains unclear. Written as DNA, the CDR3 is TGTGCCAGTAGTATAGATCGTACCTGGCCCCTCCACTTT. Its protein product is CASSIDRTWPLHF.